The clone carrying this TCR beta chain has just a few counts. No antigen is known for it. The data were obtained in a study of CD8 T cells in Susac syndrome. Regarding the study as a whole: By the study's own acknowledgment, its TCR sequencing and HLA analysis included relatively few individuals.

Trimming took off 1 base at V and 1 base at J, with 5 bases between the two ends. Germline-derived CDR1 and CDR2 are MNHEY and SMNVEV (reference sequence). This CDR3 has 14 residues. The T cells that were sequenced for TCR beta were CD8+ and CD4+ cells from blood. Negative isolation was used for CD8+ and CD4+ T cells and FACS enrichment for TEMRA cells. Random-hexamer reverse transcription was applied to roughly 0.45 to 1 ug RNA. Amplification of TCR beta CDR3 across 54 Vbeta and 13 Jbeta was performed with immunoSEQ multiplex PCR. TCRdb re-called the immunoSEQ multiplex PCR reads through MiXCR, storing one row per CDR3 protein. The sample carries a few hundred thousand distinct CDR3 sequences, around 83% recorded once.

This TCR derives from a human donor with multiple sclerosis. Sequencing was carried out using CD8+ T cells from PBMCs. The rearrangement joins TRBV27 to TRBJ1-5; no definite D call. CDR3 nucleotides: TGTGCCAGCAGTTTATTGGGCAGCAATCAGCCCCAGCATTTT. Translated: CASSLLGSNQPQHF.